The present TCR beta chain was sequenced within a study of Ad26.COV2.S vaccination and SARS-CoV-2 variants. Assay: immunoSEQ multiplex PCR; the TCRdb copy retains only in-frame clones and omits some. The repertoire includes roughly 330,000 clones, about 90% of them detected once, and 5% to 6.5% sits in the top ten. Regarding treatment: some 19 received Ad26.COV2.S at low or high dose, single or two shots; 5 received placebo; per-sample allocation not given. The investigators took samples on day 63 after the first vaccine or placebo injection. The donor's status was that of an adult aged 18-55 years in Boston. This clone has only one observation. This sample comprised peripheral blood, obtained in a trial of Ad26.COV2.S vaccine versus placebo. This TCR came from a person between 18 and 60 years old who received the Ad26.COV2.S COVID-19 vaccine or a placebo.

The CDR3 reads CAGGGQEYYGYTF. The CDR3 DNA reads as TGTGCCGGGGGAGGACAGGAGTACTATGGCTACACCTTC. This chain connects TRBV7-2 to TRBJ1-2; 7 bases are shared with TRBD1. The CDR3 has 13 residues. The trim removed 11 bases at V and 3 bases at J, leaving 9 bases unmatched. Germline V gene lookup returns CDR1 SGHTA and CDR2 FQGNSA. Looking up the rest from reference TRBV7-2 and TRBJ1-2 gives the full variable domain: GAGVSQSPSNKVTEKGKDVELRCDPISGHTALYWYRQSLGQGLEFLIYFQGNSAPDKSGLPSDRFSAERTGGSVSTLTIQRTQQEDSAVYLCAGGGQEYYGYTFGSGTRLTVV.